The 29 T cell receptor beta chains below were found in one sample sequenced in a study of T cell changes during pregnancy in multiple sclerosis. Some clones are missing from TCRdb's copy, which holds only in-frame ones; the method was immunoSEQ multiplex PCR. The profile shows 30,000 to 45,000 clones, about nine tenths of them singletons. The sequencing here drew on CD8+ T cells from peripheral blood mononuclear cells, taken in the second trimester of pregnancy. These TCRs come from a female donor with multiple sclerosis, enrolled in a pregnancy study.

For the CDR3, the DNA is TGTGCCAGCAGTGACACGACAGGGGGCGTGAGTCAGCCCCAGCATTTT. This codes for CASSDTTGGVSQPQHF. The chain uses TRBV6-1 and TRBJ1-5; 10 bases fit TRBD1. This CDR3 has 16 residues. Germline CDR1 is MNHNS and CDR2 is SASEGT. Trimming took 3 bases from V and 6 from J; bases not matched to a gene: 8.

J is TRBJ2-7 and V is TRBV7-9; D uncertain. Germline V gene lookup returns CDR1 SEHNR and CDR2 FQNEAQ (reference sequence). The V and J ends lost 6 bases and 3 bases respectively, with 6 bases between them. The CDR3 is 11 amino acids. The CDR3 is CASSSHYEQYF. CDR3 nucleotide sequence: TGTGCCAGCAGTTCACACTACGAGCAGTACTTC.

The genes are TRBV6-5 and TRBJ2-7, with TRBD1 as a possible D gene (5 bases). Germline V lookup: CDR1 MNHEY, CDR2 SVGAGI. Trimming took off 5 bases at V and 1 base at J, with 12 bases between the two ends. The CDR3 contains 14 residues. The CDR3 nucleotides read TGTGCCAGCAGTCGCTTTGGGGCGTCCTACGAGCAGTACTTC. Encoded protein: CASSRFGASYEQYF.

This clone came up a few times. The rearrangement links TRBV30 to TRBJ1-1; 8 nucleotides line up with TRBD1. This CDR3 contains 14 residues. Per the germline V gene, CDR1 is GTSNPN and CDR2 is SVGIG (reference sequence). After removal of 0 bases from V and 4 bases from J, the junction contained 4 bases not matched to a gene. The CDR3 region has the DNA TGTGCCTGGAGTGTAAACGACAGGGGCACTGAAGCTTTCTTT. Its protein is CAWSVNDRGTEAFF.

In this sample, this clone is medium-sized. The rearrangement joins TRBV4-2 to TRBJ2-2, with 11 bases lining up with TRBD1. This CDR3 is 15 amino acids long. Trimming cost V 4 bases and J 3 bases; bases outside gene matches: 1. Germline CDR1 reads LGHNA; CDR2 reads YNFKEQ. DNA for the CDR3: TGTGCCAGCAGCCCGGGACAGGGGGACACCGGGGAGCTGTTTTTT. Translated: CASSPGQGDTGELFF.

The CDR3 DNA reads TGTGCCAGCAGTGAGAGTAACACCGGGGAGCTGTTTTTT. Translated: CASSESNTGELFF. The gene calls are TRBV6-1 and TRBJ2-2, with D unclear. The V and J ends lost 3 bases and 2 bases respectively, with 4 bases between them. The germline CDR1 and CDR2 sequences are MNHNS and SASEGT. This CDR3 region has 13 residues.

The J gene is TRBJ2-1, the V gene TRBV7-2; D uncertain. Germline assignment: CDR1 SGHTA and CDR2 FQGNSA. V was clipped by 2 bases and J by 7 bases, with 3 bases between them. This CDR3 has 11 residues. CDR3: CASSLLNEQFF. As DNA, the CDR3 is TGTGCCAGCAGCTTATTAAATGAGCAGTTCTTC. The full variable domain, with the rest looked up from reference TRBV7-2 and TRBJ2-1, is GAGVSQSPSNKVTEKGKDVELRCDPISGHTALYWYRQSLGQGLEFLIYFQGNSAPDKSGLPSDRFSAERTGGSVSTLTIQRTQQEDSAVYLCASSLLNEQFFGPGTRLTVL.

The rearrangement joins TRBV6-6 to TRBJ1-2; no definite D call. The V gene's germline CDR1 is MNHNY and CDR2 SVGAGI (reference sequence). Between the trimmed V and J ends, which lost 5 bases and 1 base, there was a span of 11 bases. The CDR3 length is 14 residues. CDR3 bases: TGTGCCAGCAGTGCCTTCCAGGATAACTATGGCTACACCTTC. As protein: CASSAFQDNYGYTF.

The chain joins TRBV4-1 to TRBJ2-5; 8 bases fit TRBD2. The germline V gene has CDR1 MGHRA and CDR2 YSYEKL. The CDR3 loop spans 16 amino acids. The V and J ends lost 2 bases and 3 bases, in that order; junction bases with no gene match: 8. This CDR3 reads CASSQMSGLDKETQYF. DNA for the CDR3: TGCGCCAGCAGCCAAATGTCGGGACTAGATAAAGAGACCCAGTACTTC.

The CDR3: CASSLQGAGTEAFF. In DNA, the CDR3 is TGTGCCAGTAGTCTACAGGGGGCGGGCACTGAAGCTTTCTTT. V and J are TRBV19 and TRBJ1-1, with TRBD1 matching over 9 bases. J lost 4 bases, V lost 5 bases, and 5 bases had no gene match. The CDR3 has 14 residues. From germline, CDR1 is LNHDA and CDR2 SQIVND (reference sequence).

CDR3 coding DNA: TGCGCCAGCAGCCAAGAACCAGTTAACTATGGCTACACCTTC. Its translation: CASSQEPVNYGYTF. The chain is built from TRBV4-1 and TRBJ1-2, with D uncertain. Trimming took 0 bases from V and 1 from J, leaving 6 bases between them. This CDR3 is 14 amino acids long. Germline V gene sequence: CDR1 MGHRA, CDR2 YSYEKL.

The CDR3 region has the DNA TGCGCCAGCAGCCAAGAGAGGGACATCGGGTATGGCTACACCTTC. This encodes CASSQERDIGYGYTF. The chain uses TRBV4-3 and TRBJ1-2, with D maybe TRBD1 (6 bases). Trimming took off 0 bases at V and 5 bases at J, with 13 bases between the two ends. Germline-derived CDR1 and CDR2 are LGHNA and YSLEER. The CDR3 length is 15 residues.

The chain has TRBV5-1 and TRBJ2-7; 7 bases agree with TRBD1. The CDR3 contains 14 residues. CDR1 and CDR2 from the germline V gene are SGHRS and YFSETQ. Trimming cost V 0 bases and J 7 bases; bases outside gene matches: 7. The CDR3 loop reads CASSLDRGLWEQYF. DNA of the CDR3: TGCGCCAGCAGCTTGGACAGGGGTCTCTGGGAGCAGTACTTC.

The rearrangement links TRBV4-2 to TRBJ1-1; D possibly corresponds to TRBD1 (5 bases). Trimming cost V 1 base and J 8 bases, with 5 bases left between them. Per the germline V gene, CDR1 is LGHNA and CDR2 is YNFKEQ. This CDR3 has 11 amino acids. In DNA form, the CDR3 reads TGTGCCAGCAGCCAAGGGACAGAAGCTTTCTTT. It is translated as CASSQGTEAFF.

This clone was counted between two and nine times. V usage is TRBV30 and J usage is TRBJ2-1; 8 positions agree with TRBD2. CDR3 length equals 15 residues. Germline values: CDR1 GTSNPN, CDR2 SVGIG (reference sequence). The junction had 10 bases not matched to a gene; V was cut back by 4 bases and J by 5 bases. CDR3 bases: TGTGCCTGGAATACCTACGGACTAGCCAACAATGAGCAGTTCTTC. The encoded protein is CAWNTYGLANNEQFF. Supplemented by reference TRBV30 and TRBJ2-1, the full variable domain reads SQTIHQWPATLVQPVGSPLSLECTVEGTSNPNLYWYRQAAGRGLQLLFYSVGIGQISSEVPQNLSASRPQDRQFILSSKKLLLSDSGFYLCAWNTYGLANNEQFFGPGTRLTVL.

The V and J genes are TRBV11-2 and TRBJ2-1, with D possibly matching TRBD2 (7 bases). This CDR3 is built from 16 residues. Germline V gene lookup returns CDR1 SGHAT and CDR2 FQNNGV. V was clipped by 4 bases and J by 2 bases, with 15 bases between them. In DNA, the CDR3 is TGTGCCAGCAGCTACTCGGCGGGGGCCGCCTACAATGAGCAGTTCTTC. This gives the protein CASSYSAGAAYNEQFF.

The chain has TRBV18 and TRBJ2-7, with D unresolved. Germline V gene data show CDR1 as KGHSH and CDR2 as LQKENI. The CDR3 has 15 residues. The V end lost 1 base, the J end lost 0 bases, and 10 bases lay between the germline ends. Here the CDR3 reads CASSPLREYSYEQYF. The CDR3 region has the DNA TGTGCCAGCTCACCACTTAGAGAATACTCCTACGAGCAGTACTTC.

J is TRBJ1-1 and V is TRBV29-1, with D perhaps matching TRBD1 (6 bases). V was clipped by 7 bases and J by 4 bases, with 16 bases between them. This CDR3 has 13 amino acids. Germline-derived CDR1 and CDR2 are SQVTM and ANQGSEA. The CDR3 loop is CSDLTGWGTEAFF. CDR3 DNA: TGCAGCGACCTGACAGGTTGGGGCACTGAAGCTTTCTTT.

The chain joins TRBV4-1 to TRBJ1-1; D perhaps matches TRBD1 (5 bases). From germline, CDR1 is MGHRA and CDR2 YSYEKL. There are 15 residues in the CDR3. The V end was cut by 0 bases, the J end by 0 bases, with 8 bases between. In nucleotides, the CDR3 is TGCGCCAGCAGCCAAGAGGTCAGGGTGAACACTGAAGCTTTCTTT. Translated: CASSQEVRVNTEAFF.

The J gene is TRBJ2-5, the V gene TRBV27; 15 bases line up with TRBD2. The germline gives CDR1 MNHEY, CDR2 SMNVEV (reference sequence). The CDR3 runs 15 residues. The V gene end was trimmed by 5 bases and the J gene end by 4 bases; junction bases not matched to a gene: 2. CDR3 sequence reads: CASSPGLAGGETQYF. CDR3 sequence (DNA): TGTGCCAGCAGTCCGGGACTAGCGGGAGGAGAGACCCAGTACTTC.

The J gene is TRBJ1-1, the V gene TRBV19; no definite D call. Germline CDR1 LNHDA, CDR2 SQIVND (reference sequence). Trimming shortened V by 3 bases and J by 4 bases, and 12 bases separated the two germline ends. The CDR3 is 14 amino acids. The CDR3 DNA follows: TGTGCCAGTAGTATGGCGGGCGGGAGCACTGAAGCTTTCTTT. It translates to CASSMAGGSTEAFF.

This rearrangement joins TRBV7-3 to TRBJ2-5, with D perhaps TRBD2 (5 bases). V lost 5 bases to trimming and J lost 4 bases, with 17 bases between them. Germline V gene sequence: CDR1 SGHTA, CDR2 FQGTGA. The CDR3 has 15 amino acids. The CDR3 reads CASSQAGSEGETQYF. The CDR3 DNA reads as TGTGCCAGCAGCCAGGCCGGCTCAGAGGGAGAGACCCAGTACTTC. The full variable domain, its missing parts supplied by reference TRBV7-3 and TRBJ2-5, is GAGVSQTPSNKVTEKGKYVELRCDPISGHTALYWYRQSLGQGPEFLIYFQGTGAADDSGLPNDRFFAVRPEGSVSTLKIQRTERGDSAVYLCASSQAGSEGETQYFGPGTRLLVL.

The chain links TRBV5-6 to TRBJ1-1, with D possibly matching TRBD1 (5 bases). Trimming shortened V by 3 bases and J by 10 bases, and 13 bases separated the two germline ends. From germline, CDR1 is SGHDT and CDR2 YYEEEE. The length of the CDR3 is 12 residues. The CDR3 region is CASSSGTGRAFF. The DNA of the CDR3 is TGTGCCAGCAGCTCTGGGACTGGGAGAGCTTTCTTT.

The CDR3 region has the DNA TGTGCCAGCAGCTTACAGATACAGGGGTACCAAGAGACCCAGTACTTC. Its translation is CASSLQIQGYQETQYF. The chain combines TRBV5-4 with TRBJ2-5; the match to TRBD1 covers 7 bases. The V and J ends lost 2 bases and 0 bases, in that order; junction bases with no gene match: 7. The CDR3 extends over 16 amino acids. The germline CDR1 and CDR2 sequences are SGHNT and YYREEE (reference sequence).

The chain is built from TRBV10-1 and TRBJ2-7; TRBD2 is a possible D gene (7 bases). The germline V and J ends were trimmed by 6 bases and 3 bases, with 15 bases remaining between them. This CDR3 is built from 14 residues. The germline CDR1 and CDR2 sequences are WNHNN and SYGVQD (reference sequence). The CDR3 loop is CASRGGGPDYEQYF. The CDR3 DNA reads TGCGCCAGCAGGGGAGGGGGTCCGGACTACGAGCAGTACTTC.

This rearrangement joins TRBV7-9 to TRBJ2-7, with a tentative D call TRBD1 (6 bases). The CDR3 length is 16 residues. Trimming took 6 bases from V and 1 from J, leaving 19 bases between them. Germline loops: CDR1 SEHNR, CDR2 FQNEAQ (reference sequence). The CDR3 here is CASRPPGGGRSYEQYF. CDR3 nucleotides: TGTGCCAGCAGGCCCCCCGGTGGGGGCCGATCCTACGAGCAGTACTTC.

This sequence joins TRBV2 and TRBJ2-3; D is ambiguous. V shed 3 bases and J shed 0 bases, with 7 bases lying between them. The CDR3 extends over 14 amino acids. From germline, CDR1 is SNHLY and CDR2 FYNNEI. The CDR3: CASSDSPSTDTQYF. Here the CDR3 DNA reads TGTGCCAGCAGTGATTCCCCAAGCACAGATACGCAGTATTTT. The full variable domain, with the rest looked up from reference TRBV2 and TRBJ2-3, is EPEVTQTPSHQVTQMGQEVILRCVPISNHLYFYWYRQILGQKVEFLVSFYNNEISEKSEIFDDQFSVERPDGSNFTLKIRSTKLEDSAMYFCASSDSPSTDTQYFGPGTRLTVL.

The chain carries TRBV7-9 and TRBJ1-1; tentatively, D is TRBD1 (5 bases). Germline CDR1 is SEHNR and CDR2 is FQNEAQ (reference sequence). This CDR3 region has 15 residues. With 4 bases removed from V and 0 bases from J, the gap between germline ends came to 12 bases. The CDR3 DNA is TGTGCCAGCAGCTCCAACAGGTACGTGAACACTGAAGCTTTCTTT. This sequence encodes CASSSNRYVNTEAFF.

The CDR3 nucleotides read TGCGCCAGCAGCCCGTCAGGGCGGGGCCACTCCTACAATGAGCAGTTCTTC. It yields the protein CASSPSGRGHSYNEQFF. This chain uses TRBV5-1 with TRBJ2-1; TRBD2 might be the D (6 bases). Germline CDR1 is SGHRS and CDR2 is YFSETQ. This CDR3 region has 17 residues. The V gene lost 4 bases and the J gene lost 0 bases, with 17 bases spanning the gap.